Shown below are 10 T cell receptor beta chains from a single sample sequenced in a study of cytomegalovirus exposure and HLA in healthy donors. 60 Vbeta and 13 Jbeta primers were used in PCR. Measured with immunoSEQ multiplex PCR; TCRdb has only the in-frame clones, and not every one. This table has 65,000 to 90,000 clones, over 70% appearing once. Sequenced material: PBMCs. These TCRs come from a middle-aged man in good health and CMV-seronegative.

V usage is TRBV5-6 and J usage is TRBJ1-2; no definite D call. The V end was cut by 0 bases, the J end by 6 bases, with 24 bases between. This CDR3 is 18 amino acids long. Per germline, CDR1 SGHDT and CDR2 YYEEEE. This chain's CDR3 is CASSLEFRVGAGSDGYTF. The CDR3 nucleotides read TGTGCCAGCAGCTTGGAATTTAGGGTTGGAGCGGGGTCGGATGGCTACACCTTC.

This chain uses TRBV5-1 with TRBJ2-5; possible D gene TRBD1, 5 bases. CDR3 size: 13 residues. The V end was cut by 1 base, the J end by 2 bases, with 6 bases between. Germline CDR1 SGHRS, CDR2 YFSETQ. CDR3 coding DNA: TGCGCCAGCAGCTTGAACAGGCAAGAGACCCAGTACTTC. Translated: CASSLNRQETQYF.

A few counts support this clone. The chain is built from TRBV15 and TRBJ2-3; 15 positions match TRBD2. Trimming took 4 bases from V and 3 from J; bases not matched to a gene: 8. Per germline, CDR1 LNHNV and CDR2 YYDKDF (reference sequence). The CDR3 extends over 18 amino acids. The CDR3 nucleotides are TGTGCCACCAGCACTGGACTAGCGGGGGGGCCTGGGACAGATACGCAGTATTTT. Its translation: CATSTGLAGGPGTDTQYF.

CDR3 loop: CASSDRGGSHEQYF. The CDR3 region has the DNA TGTGCCAGCTCCGATCGGGGAGGGTCTCACGAGCAGTACTTC. V is TRBV19 and J is TRBJ2-5; 7 nucleotides match TRBD2. The tail of the sequence fits TRBJ2-7 better, so the J call may be wrong. The CDR3 sequence is 14 residues long. Germline V gene data show CDR1 as LNHDA and CDR2 as SQIVND (reference sequence).

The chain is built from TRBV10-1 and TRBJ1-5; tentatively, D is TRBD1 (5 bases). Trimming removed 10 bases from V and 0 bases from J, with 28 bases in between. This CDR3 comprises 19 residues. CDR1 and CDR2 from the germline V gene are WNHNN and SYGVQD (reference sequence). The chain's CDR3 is CATFVVALQGGHSNQPQHF. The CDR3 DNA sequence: TGCGCCACCTTTGTGGTGGCTTTGCAGGGAGGCCATAGCAATCAGCCCCAGCATTTT.

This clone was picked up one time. CDR3 residues: CASSVATRASGGDTDTQYF. DNA of the CDR3: TGTGCCAGCAGCGTAGCTACACGGGCTAGCGGGGGGGACACAGATACGCAGTATTTT. The V gene is TRBV9, the J gene TRBJ2-3; 12 positions match TRBD2. The J segment lost 2 bases and the V segment lost 0 bases, leaving 10 bases of the junction unmatched. CDR3 size: 19 residues. In germline, CDR1 is SGDLS, CDR2 YYNGEE.

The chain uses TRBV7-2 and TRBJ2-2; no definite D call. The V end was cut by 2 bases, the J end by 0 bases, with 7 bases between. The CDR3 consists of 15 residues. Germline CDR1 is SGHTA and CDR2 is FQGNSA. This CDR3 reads CASSLMGANTGELFF. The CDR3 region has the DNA TGTGCCAGCAGCTTAATGGGCGCGAACACCGGGGAGCTGTTTTTT.

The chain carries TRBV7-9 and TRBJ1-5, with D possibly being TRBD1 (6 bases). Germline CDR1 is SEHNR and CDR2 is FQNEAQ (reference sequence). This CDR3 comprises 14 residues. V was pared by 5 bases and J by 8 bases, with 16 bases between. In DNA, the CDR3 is TGTGCCAGCAGCCAGGACAGCCGGTGGGAGCCCCAGCATTTT. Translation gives CASSQDSRWEPQHF.

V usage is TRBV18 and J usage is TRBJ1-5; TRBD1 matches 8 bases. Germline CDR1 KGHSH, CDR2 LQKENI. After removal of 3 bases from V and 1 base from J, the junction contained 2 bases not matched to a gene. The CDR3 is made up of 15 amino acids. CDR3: CASSPGTGSNQPQHF. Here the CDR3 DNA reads TGTGCCAGCTCACCGGGGACAGGAAGCAATCAGCCCCAGCATTTT.

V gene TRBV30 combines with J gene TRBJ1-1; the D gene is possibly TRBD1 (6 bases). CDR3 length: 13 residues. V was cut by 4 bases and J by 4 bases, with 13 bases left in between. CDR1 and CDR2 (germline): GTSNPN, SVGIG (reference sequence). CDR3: CAWNGQFSTEAFF. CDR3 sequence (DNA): TGTGCCTGGAACGGACAGTTTTCCACTGAAGCTTTCTTT.